This entry lists 25 T cell receptor beta chains sequenced from one sample in a study of blood T cell repertoires in COVID-19. TCRdb keeps only in-frame clones here, not all; method: immunoSEQ multiplex PCR. The repertoire consists of some 93,000 clones, with approximately 84% occurring once and the leading ten covering about 10%. The sample taken for sequencing was peripheral blood. The receptor source for this set is a man in his 70s with acute or convalescent COVID-19.

The rearrangement links TRBV10-3 to TRBJ1-1; D perhaps matches TRBD1 (6 bases). Germline CDR1 ENHRY, CDR2 SYGVKD. Trimming took 8 bases from V and 4 from J, leaving 17 bases between them. The CDR3 length is 14 residues. For the CDR3, the DNA is TGTGCCATCTCACGACTCCTAGGGGGCACTGAAGCTTTCTTT. It yields the protein CAISRLLGGTEAFF.

The gene calls are TRBV5-5 and TRBJ1-1, with 7 bases lining up with TRBD1. After removal of 1 base from V and 2 bases from J, the junction contained 5 bases not matched to a gene. Germline CDR1 and CDR2: SGHKS and YYEKEE (reference sequence). This CDR3 has 15 amino acids. The CDR3 DNA reads as TGTGCCAGCAGCTTGTACGGGACAGCAAACACTGAAGCTTTCTTT. This translates into CASSLYGTANTEAFF.

This clone was observed a handful of times. The chain links TRBV7-9 to TRBJ1-4; D perhaps matches TRBD1 (6 bases). Trimming took off 5 bases at V and 8 bases at J, with 18 bases between the two ends. The CDR3 loop spans 15 amino acids. Germline loops: CDR1 SEHNR, CDR2 FQNEAQ (reference sequence). The CDR3 region has the DNA TGTGCCAGCAGCGAAATCAGGGGTGGTGGAGAAAAACTGTTTTTT. It translates to CASSEIRGGGEKLFF. Complete variable domain (other parts from reference TRBV7-9 and TRBJ1-4): DTGVSQNPRHKITKRGQNVTFRCDPISEHNRLYWYRQTLGQGPEFLTYFQNEAQLEKSRLLSDRFSAERPKGSFSTLEIQRTEQGDSAMYLCASSEIRGGGEKLFFGSGTQLSVL.

The gene calls are TRBV12-3 or TRBV12-4 and TRBJ1-2, with D unresolved. V shed 3 bases and J shed 7 bases, with 12 bases lying between them. This CDR3 comprises 13 residues. Here the CDR3 reads CASSFGEVSGYTF. The CDR3 nucleotides read TGTGCCAGCAGTTTTGGGGAGGTATCTGGCTACACCTTC.

This clone was seen more than once but under ten times. The chain is built from TRBV6-5 and TRBJ2-7; 9 nucleotides line up with TRBD1. V shed 6 bases and J 2 bases; nucleotides not matched to a gene: 5. CDR3 length: 14 residues. Germline V lookup: CDR1 MNHEY, CDR2 SVGAGI. The CDR3 is CASRAGTGTYEQYF. CDR3 DNA sequence: TGTGCCAGCAGGGCCGGGACAGGGACCTACGAGCAGTACTTC.

This clone occurred once. The rearrangement links TRBV12-3 or TRBV12-4 to TRBJ1-5, with TRBD1 as a possible D gene (5 bases). The CDR3 is made up of 13 amino acids. Trimming stripped 3 bases from V and 7 bases from J, with 10 bases between. The CDR3 loop reads CASSLAGSQPQHF. CDR3 in DNA: TGTGCCAGCAGTTTGGCAGGGTCCCAGCCCCAGCATTTT.

The chain's CDR3 is CATSRVNGMMFF. In nucleotides, the CDR3 is TGTGCCACCAGCAGAGTTAATGGCATGATGTTTTTT. The chain links TRBV15 to TRBJ2-2; no definite D call. The CDR3 is 12 residues long. V lost 1 base to trimming and J lost 15 bases, with 12 bases between them. Germline-derived CDR1 and CDR2 are LNHNV and YYDKDF (reference sequence).

The V and J genes are TRBV5-6 and TRBJ2-4, with 11 positions matching TRBD1. V lost 5 bases to trimming and J lost 5 bases; unmatched junction nucleotides: 3. Germline V gene data show CDR1 as SGHDT and CDR2 as YYEEEE. This CDR3 is 14 amino acids long. The CDR3 nucleotides are TGTGCCAGCAGGGACAGGGGGCTTCAAAACATTCAGTACTTC. Protein sequence: CASRDRGLQNIQYF.

The chain uses TRBV6-5 and TRBJ2-7; D is possibly TRBD2 (6 bases). The germline CDR1 and CDR2 sequences are MNHEY and SVGAGI. The CDR3 is 15 amino acids. V was trimmed by 6 bases and J by 0 bases, leaving 15 bases between them. The CDR3 protein is CASRGSVAASYEQYF. In DNA form, the CDR3 reads TGTGCCAGCAGAGGATCGGTAGCGGCCTCCTACGAGCAGTACTTC.

The table lists this clone with a few counts. The chain combines TRBV21-1 with TRBJ2-3; TRBD1 is the table's D call and was not checked against the DNA. TRBV21-1 has pseudogene status. The CDR3 contains 18 residues. CDR3 sequence reads: CASSKGMGPTGRADTQYF. CDR3 bases: TGTGCCAGCAGCAAAGGAATGGGGCCGACGGGTAGGGCAGATACGCAGTATTTT.

In this sample, this clone turned up a few times. J is TRBJ2-4 and V is TRBV18; a possible D gene is TRBD1 (5 bases). This CDR3 contains 15 residues. CDR1 and CDR2 (germline): KGHSH, LQKENI. Trimming removed 2 bases at V and 5 bases at J, with 13 bases between. The CDR3, as DNA: TGTGCCAGCTCACCATCGTATGGACAAGAAAACATTCAGTACTTC. Residues: CASSPSYGQENIQYF. Together with reference TRBV18 and TRBJ2-4, the CDR3 gives the full variable domain: NAGVMQNPRHLVRRRGQEARLRCSPMKGHSHVYWYRQLPEEGLKFMVYLQKENIIDESGMPKERFSAEFPKEGPSILRIQQVVRGDSAAYFCASSPSYGQENIQYFGAGTRLSVL.

The chain combines TRBV14 with TRBJ2-1, with 8 bases identical to TRBD2. V lost 4 bases, J lost 0 bases, and 2 bases stayed unmatched. The CDR3 sequence is 15 residues long. CDR1 is SGHDN, CDR2 FVKESK, per germline. This CDR3 reads CASSPAGASYNEQFF. The CDR3, as DNA: TGTGCCAGCAGCCCAGCGGGGGCCTCCTACAATGAGCAGTTCTTC.

The chain links TRBV19 to TRBJ1-2; a possible D gene is TRBD1 (6 bases). There are 13 residues in the CDR3. The V gene lost 4 bases and the J gene lost 4 bases, with 10 bases spanning the gap. The germline V gene has CDR1 LNHDA and CDR2 SQIVND (reference sequence). The DNA of the CDR3 is TGTGCCAGTAGTAATAGGACAGCCTATGGCTACACCTTC. Residues: CASSNRTAYGYTF.

The chain links TRBV27 to TRBJ2-1; TRBD1 agrees at 9 bases. Germline assignment: CDR1 MNHEY and CDR2 SMNVEV (reference sequence). V gave up 4 bases and J gave up 6 bases; unmatched junction bases: 7. There are 15 residues in the CDR3. The CDR3 is CASSSQGAWGNEQFF. The CDR3 nucleotides read TGTGCCAGCAGTTCACAGGGGGCCTGGGGCAATGAGCAGTTCTTC.

The chain recombines TRBV5-6 with TRBJ2-5, with a weak D call TRBD1 (6 bases). The CDR3 length is 15 residues. The ends were cut back, 6 bases at V and 1 base at J, with 16 bases in the middle. Germline lookup yields CDR1 SGHDT and CDR2 YYEEEE. The chain's CDR3 is CASTKDSAFQETQYF. In DNA, the CDR3 is TGTGCCAGCACCAAGGACAGTGCTTTCCAAGAGACCCAGTACTTC.

The genes are TRBV4-2 and TRBJ2-1; D remains ambiguous. V lost 6 bases, J lost 0 bases, and 18 bases lay in between. CDR3 length equals 17 residues. CDR1 LGHNA and CDR2 YNFKEQ come from the germline V gene. CDR3 coding DNA: TGTGCCAGCAGTCATTCTAACAGAGTTAGCTCCTACAATGAGCAGTTCTTC. Encoded protein: CASSHSNRVSSYNEQFF.

The V gene is TRBV7-9, the J gene TRBJ2-1; 9 bases align to TRBD2. The CDR3 spans 15 residues. J lost 6 bases, V lost 4 bases, and 7 bases had no gene match. CDR1 is SEHNR, CDR2 FQNEAQ, per germline (reference sequence). Here the CDR3 DNA reads TGTGCCAGCAGCTCGACTAGCGGTATTCTCAATGAGCAGTTCTTC. Translation gives CASSSTSGILNEQFF.

Concerning this clone itself: Additional DNA sequences in this sample encode the identical CDR3. CDR3 residues: CASSLRGSRYEQYF. The CDR3 DNA reads as TGTGCCAGCAGCCTCAGGGGGTCCCGCTACGAGCAGTACTTC. V and J are TRBV13 and TRBJ2-7; 7 bases agree with TRBD1. V lost 5 bases and J lost 3; bases outside the gene matches: 7. The CDR3 is 14 amino acids. Looked up from germline, CDR1 is PRHDT and CDR2 is FYEKMQ (reference sequence).

This clone showed up just a few times. The genes are TRBV5-1 and TRBJ2-3; a weak D match, TRBD2 (5 bases). Germline V CDR1 and CDR2: SGHRS, YFSETQ. CDR3 length: 13 amino acids. Trimming took 2 bases from V and 5 from J, leaving 9 bases between them. CDR3 in amino acids: CASSLREGDTQYF. The CDR3 coding sequence is TGCGCCAGCAGCTTAAGAGAGGGAGATACGCAGTATTTT.

The chain employs TRBV18 and TRBJ1-5; D is perhaps TRBD1 (6 bases). Germline CDR1 KGHSH, CDR2 LQKENI. The CDR3 totals 15 residues. V shed 2 bases and J shed 8 bases, with 16 bases lying between them. The DNA for the CDR3 is TGTGCCAGCTCACCATCCACAGGGACACGAGAGCCCCAGCATTTT. Translated, it gives CASSPSTGTREPQHF.

The J gene is TRBJ1-2, the V gene TRBV20-1; 7 bases align to TRBD1. The CDR3 extends over 14 amino acids. The ends lost 5 bases at V and 4 bases at J; junction bases unmatched: 10. In germline, CDR1 is DFQATT, CDR2 SNEGSKA (reference sequence). The CDR3 loop is CSARGGTEVYGYTF. In DNA, the CDR3 is TGCAGTGCTCGTGGGGGGACAGAAGTCTATGGCTACACCTTC.

V usage is TRBV28 and J usage is TRBJ2-7; 12 bases match TRBD2. The CDR3 runs to 17 residues. Unmatched junction bases numbered 14, after V lost 5 bases and J lost 6 bases. CDR1 and CDR2 from the germline V gene are MDHEN and SYDVKM. CDR3 sequence (DNA): TGTGCCAGCAGTCCGAGTCCGGCGACTAGCGGGAGTGCCGAGCAGTACTTC. Its protein is CASSPSPATSGSAEQYF.

This clone is classed as medium-sized (0.01 to 0.1%). This sequence joins TRBV6-1 and TRBJ2-7; tentative D call: TRBD1 (6 bases). This CDR3 contains 14 residues. The V gene lost 3 bases and the J gene lost 2 bases, with 11 bases spanning the gap. Germline loops: CDR1 MNHNS, CDR2 SASEGT. CDR3 protein: CASSDGGPTYEQYF. CDR3 DNA sequence: TGTGCCAGCAGTGATGGGGGCCCCACCTACGAGCAGTACTTC.

The chain has TRBV21-1 and TRBJ1-4. TRBV21-1 is recorded as a pseudogene. The CDR3 loop spans 16 amino acids. DNA of the CDR3: TGTGCCAGCAGCAAAAGGAGAAGGGCCCGAAGAGGGAAACTGTTTTTT. Encoded protein: CASSKRRRARRGKLFF.

V gene TRBV2 combines with J gene TRBJ1-2; 7 nucleotides line up with TRBD1. The length of the CDR3 is 14 residues. The J segment lost 0 bases and the V segment lost 6 bases, leaving 4 bases of the junction unmatched. CDR1 SNHLY and CDR2 FYNNEI come from the germline V gene. CDR3 in amino acids: CASRTGEANYGYTF. In nucleotides, the CDR3 is TGTGCCAGCAGAACAGGGGAAGCTAACTATGGCTACACCTTC.